Listed below are T cell receptor beta chains from one sample, sequenced in a study of regulatory T cells in long-lasting Graves disease. TCRdb passed the multiplex PCR reads through MiXCR, listing each CDR3 protein once. The repertoire includes about 440,000 distinct CDR3 sequences, around 17% of them detected once, and 20% to 25% sits in the top ten. Separately, the same data were catalogued under a study of T cells in Graves' hyperthyroidism and ophthalmopathy.

The sequencing used peripheral blood mononuclear cells (PBMCs), collected at new diagnosis, from a patient treated with antithyroid drugs. These receptors were taken from a woman younger than 30 with Graves disease. Both conserved end residues are part of each CDR3. The D gene is left open where the match is weak. For some rows the clone size is stated as once, few or many, or as a class when expanded; others skip it.

>TRBV11-2|NA|TRBJ2-7|NA
CASSRTESSYEQYF
TGTGCCAGCAGCCGAACAGAGAGCTCCTACGAGCAGTACTTC
>TRBV7-2|many|TRBJ2-7|TRBD2
CASSKGPSGRVSYEQYF
TGTGCCAGCAGCAAAGGACCCAGCGGGAGGGTTTCCTACGAGCAGTACTTC
>TRBV3-1|many|TRBJ1-1|NA
CASSQVPGGNTEAFF
TGTGCCAGCAGCCAAGTTCCCGGGGGGAACACTGAAGCTTTCTTT
>TRBV2|NA|TRBJ1-4|TRBD1
CASNQDREKLFF
TGTGCCAGCAATCAGGACAGGGAAAAACTGTTTTTT
>TRBV20-1|many|TRBJ2-3|TRBD2
CSAKKGTSGRSSDTQYF
TGCAGTGCTAAAAAGGGGACTAGCGGGAGGAGTTCAGATACGCAGTATTTT
>TRBV2|few|TRBJ2-5|NA
CASSDPRSLETQYF
TGTGCCAGCAGTGATCCCAGGTCCCTAGAGACCCAGTACTTC
>TRBV6-1|many|TRBJ2-5|NA
CASGLRGVAETQYF
TGTGCCAGCGGACTGAGGGGAGTGGCAGAGACCCAGTACTTC
>TRBV19|many|TRBJ2-3|TRBD2
CASSSWRETPDTQYF
TGTGCCAGTAGTAGTTGGCGGGAGACTCCTGATACGCAGTATTTT
>TRBV4-1|NA|TRBJ2-1|NA
CASSQGQGPSYNEQFF
TGCGCCAGCAGCCAGGGGCAGGGGCCCTCCTACAATGAGCAGTTCTTC
>TRBV4-3|few|TRBJ2-1|NA
CASSQAGTISYNEQFF
TGCGCCAGCAGCCAAGCCGGGACGATATCCTACAATGAGCAGTTCTTC
>TRBV2|NA|TRBJ2-7|NA
CASSGLPYEQYF
TGTGCCAGCAGTGGACTCCCCTACGAGCAGTACTTC
>TRBV20-1|many|TRBJ2-7|NA
CSARDLQAYEQYF
TGCAGTGCTAGAGATCTCCAGGCCTACGAGCAGTACTTC
>TRBV6-5|many|TRBJ1-1|NA
CASSYSNGDDTEAFF
TGTGCCAGCAGTTACTCGAACGGGGACGACACTGAAGCTTTCTTT
>TRBV28|few|TRBJ2-4|NA
CASRDLISDIQYF
TGTGCCAGCAGGGACCTCATATCGGACATTCAGTACTTC
>TRBV29-1|NA|TRBJ2-2|TRBD2
CSAEILAGGYTGELFF
TGCAGCGCTGAAATCCTAGCGGGAGGGTACACCGGGGAGCTGTTTTTT
>TRBV28|many|TRBJ2-7|NA
CASSHPQTYEQYF
TGTGCCAGCAGCCACCCACAGACCTACGAGCAGTACTTC
>TRBV5-1|many|TRBJ1-1|NA
CASSFGTVGTEAFF
TGCGCCAGCAGCTTTGGCACTGTAGGGACTGAAGCTTTCTTT
>TRBV12-3/TRBV12-4|few|TRBJ2-1|NA
CASSLASSGAFF
TGTGCCAGCAGTTTGGCGTCCTCGGGGGCTTTCTTC
>TRBV18|NA|TRBJ2-2|TRBD1
CASSNPGQGDTGELFF
TGTGCCAGCTCAAATCCGGGACAGGGGGACACCGGGGAGCTGTTTTTT
>TRBV5-4|NA|TRBJ2-5|NA
CASSLGGSQETQYF
TGTGCCAGCAGCTTGGGTGGGAGTCAGGAGACCCAGTACTTC
>TRBV3-1|many|TRBJ2-7|TRBD2
CASSQGGSGSSYEQYF
TGTGCCAGCAGCCAAGGGGGTAGCGGGAGTTCCTACGAGCAGTACTTC
>TRBV7-9|many|TRBJ2-7|TRBD2
CASSSAGASGYEQYF
TGTGCCAGCAGCTCCGCTGGAGCTAGCGGCTACGAGCAGTACTTC
>TRBV3-1|many|TRBJ1-2|NA
CASSQASLFMSYTF
TGTGCCAGCAGCCAAGCGTCACTGTTTATGAGCTACACCTTC
>TRBV6-1|many|TRBJ1-5|TRBD1
CASRAGTGLVGQPQHF
TGTGCCAGCAGGGCCGGGACAGGGCTTGTTGGTCAGCCCCAGCATTTT
>TRBV20-1|many|TRBJ1-2|NA
CSAKTEANYGYTF
TGCAGTGCAAAAACAGAAGCTAACTATGGCTACACCTTC
>TRBV24-1|few|TRBJ2-7|NA
CATSARLSEQYF
TGTGCCACCAGTGCACGGTTAAGCGAGCAGTACTTC
>TRBV7-2|many|TRBJ2-3|NA
CASSLQHTDTQYF
TGTGCCAGCAGCTTACAGCACACAGATACGCAGTATTTT
>TRBV2|few|TRBJ2-7|NA
CASSADFGRGYEQYF
TGTGCCAGCAGTGCGGACTTCGGGCGCGGCTACGAGCAGTACTTC
>TRBV30|many|TRBJ1-1|NA
CAWRAGLGQNTEAFF
TGTGCCTGGAGGGCGGGCCTGGGACAGAACACTGAAGCTTTCTTT
>TRBV7-3|many|TRBJ2-3|NA
CASSLFSRGTADTQYF
TGTGCCAGCAGCTTATTCTCCAGGGGAACGGCAGATACGCAGTATTTT
>TRBV5-6|few|TRBJ2-7|NA
CASRFNHRDIPYEQYF
TGTGCCAGCAGATTTAACCACCGGGACATCCCCTACGAGCAGTACTTC
>TRBV16|many|TRBJ2-7|NA
CASSINGGSYEQYF
TGTGCCAGCAGCATAAATGGGGGTTCCTACGAGCAGTACTTC
>TRBV2|few|TRBJ2-3|TRBD2
CAAPLAGDTDTQYF
TGTGCCGCCCCACTAGCGGGAGACACAGATACGCAGTATTTT
>TRBV6-2/TRBV6-3|few|TRBJ2-1|TRBD2
CASSPIAGGCEQFF
TGTGCCAGCAGCCCTATAGCGGGAGGGTGCGAGCAGTTCTTC
>TRBV29-1|many|TRBJ2-1|NA
CSVVRDTISNEQFF
TGCAGCGTTGTTAGGGACACAATCTCCAATGAGCAGTTCTTC
>TRBV28|many|TRBJ1-5|NA
CASSLRDPFLGDQPQHF
TGTGCCAGCAGTTTACGTGACCCTTTTCTGGGGGATCAGCCCCAGCATTTT
>TRBV6-2/TRBV6-3|few|TRBJ1-4|NA
CASSYAQWEKLFF
TGTGCCAGCAGCTACGCCCAGTGGGAAAAACTGTTTTTT
>TRBV7-9|few|TRBJ2-1|NA
CASSKAAYNEQFF
TGTGCCAGCAGCAAAGCGGCCTACAATGAGCAGTTCTTC
>TRBV6-1|NA|TRBJ2-7|NA
CASSPMPYREQYF
TGTGCCAGCAGTCCTATGCCCTATCGCGAGCAGTACTTC
>TRBV9|NA|TRBJ1-3|TRBD1
CASSHRQGSISGNTIYF
TGTGCCAGCAGCCACAGACAGGGGTCTATCTCTGGAAACACCATATATTTT
>TRBV7-3|few|TRBJ2-1|TRBD1
CASSLGARTGGWGEQFF
TGTGCCAGCAGCTTAGGGGCCCGGACAGGGGGCTGGGGTGAGCAGTTCTTC
>TRBV28|NA|TRBJ2-1|NA
CASSLGWAQRNEQFF
TGTGCCAGCAGTCTCGGCTGGGCCCAGAGGAATGAGCAGTTCTTC
>TRBV7-9|many|TRBJ2-7|TRBD2
CASSLDLSGSSYEQYF
TGTGCCAGCAGCTTAGACCTGAGCGGGAGCTCCTACGAGCAGTACTTC